This T cell receptor beta chain was sequenced for a study of Ad26.COV2.S vaccination and SARS-CoV-2 variants. Notes on the study in general: Vaccine and placebo recipients had similar non-spike TCR breadth. Substantial post-vaccination breadth of spike-specific CD8+ and CD4+ T cell responses was reported.

Here immunoSEQ multiplex PCR was the method, and the copy in TCRdb shows in-frame clones only, minus some. Of about 400,000 clones detected, around 87% appear once; the ten largest clones hold 3.5% to 4%. As for treatment: roughly 20 received Ad26.COV2.S at low or high dose, single or two shots; roughly 5 received placebo; per-sample allocation not given. Day 63 after the first vaccine or placebo injection was the time point for sampling. Donation came from an adult in Boston who was aged 18-55 years. Spike of the Wuhan-strain SARS-CoV-2 was expressed by an Ad26 vector, which formed the vaccine. This clone occurred once. Its specificity is not known. This CDR3 comprises 16 residues. The V and J ends lost 4 bases and 4 bases respectively, with 15 bases between them. Germline CDR1 SGHRS, CDR2 YFSETQ.

The gene calls are TRBV5-1 and TRBJ2-6; no definite D call. The TCR originated in a person between 18 and 65 years old who received the Ad26.COV2.S COVID-19 vaccine or a placebo. The sample here was peripheral blood, taken in a trial of Ad26.COV2.S vaccine versus placebo. CDR3 coding DNA: TGCGCCAGCAGCACCGACACGTTTGGAGGGGCCAACGTCCTGACTTTC. Translated: CASSTDTFGGANVLTF.